This TCR beta chain was obtained from a study of identical twins (dated by TCRdb to 2015 to 2016). For context, the study as a whole: The study deep-sequenced TCR alpha and beta repertoires from monozygotic twins, unrelated adults of various ages and cord blood to test whether fetal clonotypes persist. To rule out contamination, the twin experiments were replicated at different times with different library preparation protocols. What the study reported, not specific to this receptor: In monozygotic twins, recombination models systematically underestimated out-of-frame TCR alpha sharing, but the models matched the sharing seen between unrelated individuals. The excess sharing between twins in beta out-of-frame sequences was weaker because fewer shared sequences reduced the signal-to-noise ratio. Abundant cord blood beta clonotypes had fewer insertions, young adult naive repertoires showed a similar but weaker trend, and memory repertoires showed no such trend. Because the same donors could not be followed over many years, the conclusions relied on cross-sectional statistical analysis. Invariant T cells such as MAIT and iNKT could partly confound zero-insertion analyses, though diverse VJ usage argued against this for most clonotypes. Compared with coincidental sharing between unrelated individuals, out-of-frame TCR alpha sequences shared between twins had an excess of sequences with low generation probability.

Library preparation used 5' RACE. Sequenced on an Illumina HiSeq 2000. Template switching introduced a universal primer binding site; the final cDNA contained a unique molecular identifier, enabling accurate counting of TCR cDNA molecules. Specific primers in the conserved constant-segment region were used to synthesize first-strand cDNA for TCR alpha and beta chains. To control for contamination, every cDNA library carried two barcodes: a SMART-Mk sample barcode plus Illumina barcodes. TruSeq adapter sequences, together with Illumina sample barcodes, were added in two successive PCR steps. TCR alpha and beta cDNA libraries were sequenced on the Illumina HiSeq platform with custom primers. Per the original workflow: MiGEC was used to process raw reads and extract unique molecular identifiers, and MiXCR was used to find CDR3 positions. Recombination models were inferred per individual with the repgenHMM and IGoR tools using an EM algorithm. The analysis of shared clonotypes was done with the tcR package in R, with sharing normalized by the product of cloneset sizes. To study raw recombination without the effects of thymic and clonal selection, out-of-frame nonproductive sequences were analyzed. The public reads were run again by TCRdb, first through fastp at Q25 and then through MiXCR, and only productive beta chains were kept. When rows share a CDR3 protein, they turn into one entry using the most common DNA and genes. TCRdb's processing, not the study's, gives the V and J calls here. The sample includes about 690,000 distinct CDR3 sequences, with approximately 21% observed a single time. About 4.5% of the sample rests with the top ten.

This clonotype was observed a few times. The specificity of this receptor is unknown. No much larger clone exists at a distance of one base, and base qualities are not known. Every donor in the study was a healthy Caucasian. The twin cohort consisted of three pairs of female monozygotic twins, all aged about 18 to 30 years. Peripheral blood mononuclear cells were used as the source from which RNA for TCR libraries was isolated. The CDR3 runs 14 residues from the cysteine to the phenylalanine. Here the CDR3 DNA is all that survives: 42 bases in frame from base 1. Deletion took 3 bases off V and 5 bases off J, with a span of 13 bases between the germline ends. The same data also went into a second study, on T cells expressing NK-cell markers. The second study's paper adds: TCR beta-chain repertoires were profiled in sorted CD3+CD56+NKG2C+, CD3+CD56+NKG2C- and CD3+CD56-NKG2C+ T-cell subsets from roughly eight donors. Of the eight sequenced donors, seven were found to be HCMV-seropositive and one was found to be HCMV-seronegative. In several experiments an anti-gammadeltaTCR antibody was added to restrict sorting to alphabetaTCR-expressing T cells. For roughly 6 donors, the dominant CD3+CD56+NKG2C+ clonotypes were among the top 10 CD8+ clonotypes and accounted for about 1.0-8% of CD8+ T cells. Those dominant clonotypes were again the most abundant among CD3+CD56-NKG2C+ cells in a few donors, at roughly 28.3-65%. Whether the expanded NKG2C-expressing T cell clones were specific for HCMV antigens remained unclear. The eight sequenced donors were randomly selected healthy volunteers, three men and five women. HCMV serostatus was determined by detecting HCMV-specific IgG in serum with a commercial ELISA kit. For several donors, bulk peripheral blood T-cell repertoires were also sequenced from unsorted PBMC. MIGEC was used to demultiplex reads and group the reads by UMI, and MiTCR was used to assemble and quantify clonotypes. To remove erroneous sequences, TCR cDNA sequences were retained only when supported by two or more reads. The tcR package was used for downstream repertoire analysis, with clonotypes matched between fractions based on CDR3 nucleotide sequence plus V segment. Antigen specificity was annotated against VDJdb with VDJmatch, allowing one amino acid substitution in CDR3.

The V and J segments used are TRBV12-3 or TRBV12-4 and TRBJ1-2; TRBD1 might be the D gene, on 5 matching bases. This clonotype was obtained from a woman under 30 in good health. The source material was PBMCs. The CDR3 reads as follows: CASSFGGRTYGYTF. The nucleotides are TGTGCCAGCAGTTTCGGCGGCAGGACATATGGCTACACCTTC.